The 6 T cell receptor beta chains below come from one sample, sequenced in a study of cytomegalovirus exposure and HLA in healthy donors. Profiled with immunoSEQ multiplex PCR; TCRdb holds only in-frame clones, not every one. This table holds around 200,000 clones, about 81% found once. Sequenced input: PBMCs. The receptors shown here come from a woman aged 25 to 45 in good health and CMV-seronegative.

The rearrangement uses TRBV2 and TRBJ1-5, with D maybe TRBD1 (6 bases). In germline, CDR1 is SNHLY, CDR2 FYNNEI. The V and J ends lost 8 bases and 7 bases respectively, with 15 bases between them. This CDR3 spans 13 amino acids. The CDR3 DNA sequence: TGTGCCAGCGGTGCAGGGGTGCGGCAGCCCCAGCATTTT. Protein sequence: CASGAGVRQPQHF.

The CDR3 nucleotides are TGCGCCAGCAGCTTCACGGCGGGATCGAGCACAGATACGCAGTATTTT. It yields the protein CASSFTAGSSTDTQYF. The chain is built from TRBV5-1 and TRBJ2-3; tentatively, D is TRBD2 (6 bases). The CDR3 consists of 16 residues. Germline CDR1 and CDR2: SGHRS and YFSETQ. The V end was cut by 2 bases, the J end by 0 bases, with 13 bases between.

This chain joins TRBV5-1 and TRBJ1-4; 7 bases are shared with TRBD1. J was trimmed by 4 bases and V by 4 bases; bases with no gene match: 10. The germline CDR1 and CDR2 sequences are SGHRS and YFSETQ. CDR3 length: 16 residues. CDR3 bases: TGCGCCAGCAGCCATGATGGACAGGCTCTTAATGAAAAACTGTTTTTT. Translated: CASSHDGQALNEKLFF.

This chain links TRBV7-9 with TRBJ1-2; D not resolved. V lost 4 bases, J lost 1 base, and 4 bases lay in between. This CDR3 is built from 12 residues. Germline lookup yields CDR1 SEHNR and CDR2 FQNEAQ (reference sequence). CDR3 coding DNA: TGTGCCAGCAGCTCGAGTAACTATGGCTACACCTTC. It codes for CASSSSNYGYTF.

The chain couples TRBV4-1 to TRBJ2-2; D remains unclear. The germline V gene has CDR1 MGHRA and CDR2 YSYEKL. V lost 1 base to trimming and J lost 0 bases, with 9 bases between them. The CDR3 totals 16 residues. In DNA, the CDR3 is TGCGCCAGCAGCCAAGTGACAATCGCGAACACCGGGGAGCTGTTTTTT. It is translated as CASSQVTIANTGELFF.

The chain couples TRBV7-9 to TRBJ1-2; D possibly corresponds to TRBD1 (5 bases). The CDR3 loop spans 13 amino acids. Between the trimmed V and J ends, which lost 0 bases and 7 bases, there was a span of 9 bases. Germline V gene lookup returns CDR1 SEHNR and CDR2 FQNEAQ (reference sequence). The CDR3 loop is CASSLASGFGYTF. Written as DNA, the CDR3 is TGTGCCAGCAGCTTAGCTTCAGGGTTTGGCTACACCTTC.